Listed here is a single T cell receptor beta chain. Only in-frame clones appear in the TCRdb table, and some are missing; sequencing was by immunoSEQ multiplex PCR. The repertoire includes under 250,000 clones, approximately 80% of them detected once, and 3% to 4% sits in the top ten. This entry belongs to a study of blood T cell repertoires in COVID-19. Across the whole study: Whether acute or convalescent, the COVID-19 samples came from the United States, Italy and Spain.

Germline CDR1 is MNHNY and CDR2 is SVGAGI (reference sequence). This CDR3 spans 14 amino acids. The J segment lost 8 bases and the V segment lost 5 bases, leaving 7 bases of the junction unmatched. Cohorts were based on clinical histories the participants reported. Each recovered donor of Cohort 3 presented with two negative PCRs, clearance, or symptom resolution. This chain joins TRBV6-6 and TRBJ2-1, with 9 bases fitting TRBD1. This sequence was found in a woman aged 55-69 years who had recovered from COVID-19. Sequenced input: PBMCs or T cells enriched from blood (not recorded which). CDR3 nucleotides: TGTGCCAGCAGTCCCGGGACAGGGTGGGATGAGCAGTTCTTC. Its protein is CASSPGTGWDEQFF.